This T cell receptor (beta chain) was captured in a study of radiotherapy plus CTLA-4 blockade in lung cancer. Study overall: Around 18% of enrolled patients responded objectively, and roughly 30% had disease control.

Sequencing was performed with immunoSEQ multiplex PCR; in TCRdb, only in-frame clones are kept and a portion is missing. Of some 30,000 clones in the sample, about 81% were seen once. The study treated chemo-refractory metastatic non-small-cell lung cancer patients with focal radiation plus ipilimumab CTLA-4 blockade. A word on this clone: Its specificity is not known.

Study-level points and caveats: Subsequent to radiotherapy plus ipilimumab, tumor-derived TCR clones underwent expansion in blood.

V trimming: 4 bases; J trimming: 0 bases; junction bases outside the gene matches: 14. Germline assignment: CDR1 SGHNT and CDR2 YYREEE (reference sequence). This CDR3 has 20 residues. The sample in question was peripheral blood, obtained from a patient treated with radiotherapy plus ipilimumab. This TCR was sampled from a human donor with non-small cell lung cancer that progressed on radiotherapy plus ipilimumab. The chain combines TRBV5-4 with TRBJ2-1; 12 bases align to TRBD2. The CDR3 nucleotides are TGTGCCAGCAGCACCGTGGGGGGACTAGCGGGTCGAAGCTCCTACAATGAGCAGTTCTTC. Protein product: CASSTVGGLAGRSSYNEQFF.